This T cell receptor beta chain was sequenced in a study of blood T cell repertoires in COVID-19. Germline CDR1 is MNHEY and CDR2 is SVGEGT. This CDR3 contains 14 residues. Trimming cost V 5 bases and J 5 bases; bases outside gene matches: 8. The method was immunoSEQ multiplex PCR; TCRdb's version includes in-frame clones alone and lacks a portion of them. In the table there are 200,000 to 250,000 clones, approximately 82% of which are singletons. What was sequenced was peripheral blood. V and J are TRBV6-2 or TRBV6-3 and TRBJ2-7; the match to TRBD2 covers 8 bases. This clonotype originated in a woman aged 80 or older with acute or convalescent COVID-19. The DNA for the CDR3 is TGTGCCAGCAGTCAACGGACTAGCATCCACGAGCAGTACTTC. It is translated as CASSQRTSIHEQYF.